Listed below are T cell receptor beta chains from one sample, sequenced in a study of blood T cell repertoires in COVID-19. Produced via immunoSEQ multiplex PCR; TCRdb's table is partial and in-frame only. The data show about 340,000 clones, around 82% seen once. Material for sequencing was peripheral blood. Every receptor here comes from a man aged 25-45 years with active or convalescent COVID-19. Both conserved end residues are part of each CDR3. D genes are given only for firm matches. Part of the rows lack a size; the others show once, few, many or a class for expanded clones.

d_call	clone_size	v_call	j_call	cdr3_nt	cdr3_aa
NA	NA	TRBV18	TRBJ2-2	TGTGCCAGCTCACCTGTGGCTTATAAGAACACCGGGGAGCTGTTTTTT	CASSPVAYKNTGELFF
TRBD1	few	TRBV14	TRBJ1-2	TGTGCCAGCAGCCAGACAGGGGGCTTTGTGGACTATGGCTACACCTTC	CASSQTGGFVDYGYTF
NA	NA	TRBV19	TRBJ2-7	TGTGCCAGTAGTATTAGGGGGAGTATCTACGAGCAGTACTTC	CASSIRGSIYEQYF
TRBD1	NA	TRBV9	TRBJ1-2	TGTGCCAGCAGCGTAGCCGGGACAGGGCATGGCTACACCTTC	CASSVAGTGHGYTF
TRBD1	NA	TRBV6-7	TRBJ2-7	TGTGCCAGCCCGGGACAGTTCGAGCAGTACTTC	CASPGQFEQYF
NA	NA	TRBV19	TRBJ1-1	TGTGCCAGTAGTAGCTTGGCAGGGGCGTTCAACACTGAAGCTTTCTTT	CASSSLAGAFNTEAFF
TRBD2	NA	TRBV24-1	TRBJ2-1	TGTGCCACCAGTGAGGCGGGACTAGCGGGAGCTGAGCAGTTCTTC	CATSEAGLAGAEQFF
TRBD1	NA	TRBV9	TRBJ1-3	TGTGCCAGCAGCGTAGCCGGCAGGGGGCCGTCCGGAAACACCATATATTTT	CASSVAGRGPSGNTIYF
TRBD1	NA	TRBV9	TRBJ1-3	TGTGCCAGCAGCTCTGGGACAGGGGCTGGAAACACCATATATTTT	CASSSGTGAGNTIYF
NA	NA	TRBV18	TRBJ2-3	TGTGCCAGCTGTGGGGCAACAGATACGCAGTATTTT	CASCGATDTQYF
NA	NA	TRBV19	TRBJ2-1	TGTGCCAGTAGTATTCAGGGGATCTCCGTCGGTGAGCAGTTCTTC	CASSIQGISVGEQFF
NA	NA	TRBV15	TRBJ2-3	TGTGCCACCAGCAGAACACTAGTTCCGGGCACAGATACGCAGTATTTT	CATSRTLVPGTDTQYF
TRBD1	NA	TRBV5-1	TRBJ1-2	TGCGCCAGCAGCCCCGGACAGGGGAGGGTAGTTGGCTACACCTTC	CASSPGQGRVVGYTF
TRBD1	NA	TRBV9	TRBJ1-1	TGTGCCAGCAGCGCCAACCGGGACAGGTTAAACACTGAAGCTTTCTTT	CASSANRDRLNTEAFF
NA	NA	TRBV9	TRBJ2-5	TGTGCCAGCAGCGTTGTCGGCGGCCAAGAGACCCAGTACTTC	CASSVVGGQETQYF
TRBD1	NA	TRBV5-5	TRBJ1-2	TGTGCCAGCAGCTGGACAGGAAACTATGGCTACACCTTC	CASSWTGNYGYTF
NA	NA	TRBV7-6	TRBJ1-5	TGTGCCAGCAGCTCGATTCTGCTGTGGCCTAGCAATCAGCCCCAGCATTTT	CASSSILLWPSNQPQHF
TRBD1	NA	TRBV7-2	TRBJ2-7	TGTGCCAGCTCCCACCCCCCCGGACAGGGGAGGCACGAGCAGTACTTC	CASSHPPGQGRHEQYF
TRBD2	NA	TRBV6-1	TRBJ2-7	TGTGCCAGCAGTGAAACAGGCGGGAGGGCCTTAGAGCAGTACTTC	CASSETGGRALEQYF
TRBD2	NA	TRBV7-3	TRBJ2-5	TGTGCCAGCAGCCCCTGGGGGGCGGGGGGCCTAGGGGCCCAGTACTTC	CASSPWGAGGLGAQYF
NA	NA	TRBV4-3	TRBJ2-1	TGCGCCAGCAGCCTAGTACGGGTCTCCTACAATGAGCAGTTCTTC	CASSLVRVSYNEQFF
NA	NA	TRBV5-4	TRBJ1-2	TGTGCCAGCAGCCCATCAAAGGAGTATGGCTACACCTTC	CASSPSKEYGYTF
NA	few	TRBV3-1/TRBV3-2	TRBJ2-7	TGTGCCAGCAGCCAACGGGTGAGTGAGCAGTACTTC	CASSQRVSEQYF
NA	NA	TRBV6-5	TRBJ1-2	TGTGCCAGCAGCGCGACATCTAACTATGGCTACACCTTC	CASSATSNYGYTF
NA	NA	TRBV4-1	TRBJ2-2	TGCGCCAGCAGCCAAGGACTTACCCACACCGGGGAGCTGTTTTTT	CASSQGLTHTGELFF
TRBD2	NA	TRBV6-2/TRBV6-3	TRBJ2-5	TGTGCCAGCAGCCAGCCCGGGGGGTTCCTGGAGACCCAGTACTTC	CASSQPGGFLETQYF
NA	NA	TRBV7-9	TRBJ2-7	TGTGCCAGCAGCCCACCAGCGGCCTCTTTCTACGAGCAGTACTTC	CASSPPAASFYEQYF
TRBD1	NA	TRBV9	TRBJ1-2	TGTGCCAGCAGCGATTCGACAGGGGCTCACTATGGCTACACCTTC	CASSDSTGAHYGYTF
TRBD1	NA	TRBV11-2	TRBJ2-5	TGTGCCAGCAGCTTCGGCCGAGACAGGGCCGGAAACTTC	CASSFGRDRAGNF